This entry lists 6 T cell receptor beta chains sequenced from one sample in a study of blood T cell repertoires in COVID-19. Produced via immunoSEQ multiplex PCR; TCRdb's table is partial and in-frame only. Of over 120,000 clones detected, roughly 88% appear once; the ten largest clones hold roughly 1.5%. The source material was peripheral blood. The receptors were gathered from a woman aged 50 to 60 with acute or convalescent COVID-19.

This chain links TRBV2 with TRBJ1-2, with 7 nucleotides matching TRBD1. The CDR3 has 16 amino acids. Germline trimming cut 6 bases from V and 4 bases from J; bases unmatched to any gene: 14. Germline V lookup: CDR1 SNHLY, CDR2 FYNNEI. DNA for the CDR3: TGTGCCAGCAGACTAATGAACAGGGGATCTATCTATGGCTACACCTTC. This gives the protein CASRLMNRGSIYGYTF.

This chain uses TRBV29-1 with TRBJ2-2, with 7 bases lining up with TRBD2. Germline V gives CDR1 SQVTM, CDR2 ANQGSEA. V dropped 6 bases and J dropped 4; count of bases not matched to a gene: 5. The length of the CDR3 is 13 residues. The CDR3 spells CSVRTRGTGELFF. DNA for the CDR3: TGCAGCGTCCGGACTAGGGGCACCGGGGAGCTGTTTTTT.

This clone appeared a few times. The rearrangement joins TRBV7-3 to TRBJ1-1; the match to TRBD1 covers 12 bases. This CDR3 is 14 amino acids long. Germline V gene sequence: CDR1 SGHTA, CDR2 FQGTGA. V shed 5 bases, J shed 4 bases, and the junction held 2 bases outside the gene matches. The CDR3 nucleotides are TGTGCCAGCAGCCGGGGACAGGGGGCCACTGAAGCTTTCTTT. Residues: CASSRGQGATEAFF.

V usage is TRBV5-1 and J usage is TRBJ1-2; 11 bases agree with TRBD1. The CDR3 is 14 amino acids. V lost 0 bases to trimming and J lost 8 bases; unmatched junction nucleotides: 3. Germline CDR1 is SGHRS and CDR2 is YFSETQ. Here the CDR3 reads CASSLGGQGAGYTF. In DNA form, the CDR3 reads TGCGCCAGCAGCTTGGGAGGACAGGGGGCCGGCTACACCTTC.

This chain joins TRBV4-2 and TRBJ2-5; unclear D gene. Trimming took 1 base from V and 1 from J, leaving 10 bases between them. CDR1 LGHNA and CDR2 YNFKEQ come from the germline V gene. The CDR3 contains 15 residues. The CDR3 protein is CASSQGVGVQETQYF. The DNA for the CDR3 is TGTGCCAGCAGCCAAGGAGTCGGAGTCCAAGAGACCCAGTACTTC.

CDR3 region: CASSYSIGAGRRTSRNEQFF. The CDR3 region has the DNA TGTGCCAGCAGTTACTCGATCGGGGCGGGACGCCGTACCTCTCGGAATGAGCAGTTCTTC. V and J are TRBV6-2 or TRBV6-3 and TRBJ2-1; TRBD2 is a possible D gene (6 bases). The CDR3 is made up of 20 amino acids. V was trimmed by 0 bases and J by 7 bases, leaving 28 bases between them. Germline V gene sequence: CDR1 MNHEY, CDR2 SVGEGT.